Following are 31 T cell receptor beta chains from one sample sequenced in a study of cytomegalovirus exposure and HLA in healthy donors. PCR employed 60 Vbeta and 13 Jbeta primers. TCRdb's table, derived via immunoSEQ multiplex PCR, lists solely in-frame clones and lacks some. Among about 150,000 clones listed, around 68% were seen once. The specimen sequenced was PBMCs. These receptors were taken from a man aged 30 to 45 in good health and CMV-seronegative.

Written as DNA, the CDR3 is TGTGCCAGCAGCGTAGACGGGGGGCCCACAGATACGCAGTATTTT. Translated: CASSVDGGPTDTQYF. The chain employs TRBV9 and TRBJ2-3; maybe TRBD2 (7 bases). From germline, CDR1 is SGDLS and CDR2 YYNGEE. The CDR3 runs 15 residues. V lost 0 bases, J lost 2 bases, and 10 bases lay in between.

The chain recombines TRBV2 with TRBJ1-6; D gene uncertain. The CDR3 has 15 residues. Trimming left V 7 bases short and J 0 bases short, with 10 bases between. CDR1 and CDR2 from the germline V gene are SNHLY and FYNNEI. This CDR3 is CASNDLSSYNSPLHF. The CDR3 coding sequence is TGTGCCAGCAATGACTTGAGCTCCTATAATTCACCCCTCCACTTT.

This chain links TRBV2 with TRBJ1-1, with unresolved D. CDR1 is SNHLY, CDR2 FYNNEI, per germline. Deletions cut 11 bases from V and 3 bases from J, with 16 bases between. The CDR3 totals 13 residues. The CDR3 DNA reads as TGTGCCCCCAGTGGGCAGGTTGACACTGAAGCTTTCTTT. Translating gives CAPSGQVDTEAFF.

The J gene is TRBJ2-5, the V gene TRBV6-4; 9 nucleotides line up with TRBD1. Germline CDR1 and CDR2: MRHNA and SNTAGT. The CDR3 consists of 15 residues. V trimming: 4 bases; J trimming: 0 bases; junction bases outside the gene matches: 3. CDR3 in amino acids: CASSATGGDQETQYF. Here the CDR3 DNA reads TGTGCCAGCAGTGCGACAGGGGGAGACCAAGAGACCCAGTACTTC.

The CDR3, as DNA: TGCAGTGCTAGCCAGGGTTACGAGCAGTACTTC. It specifies CSASQGYEQYF. This chain uses TRBV20-1 with TRBJ2-7, with D perhaps TRBD1 (5 bases). V was pared by 3 bases and J by 4 bases, with 7 bases between. Per germline, CDR1 DFQATT and CDR2 SNEGSKA (reference sequence). There are 11 residues in the CDR3.

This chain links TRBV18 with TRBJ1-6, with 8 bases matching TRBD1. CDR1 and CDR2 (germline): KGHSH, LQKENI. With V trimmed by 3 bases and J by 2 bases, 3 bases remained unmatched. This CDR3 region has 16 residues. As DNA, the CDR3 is TGTGCCAGCTCACCGGACAGGGCGGCCTATAATTCACCCCTCCACTTT. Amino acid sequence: CASSPDRAAYNSPLHF.

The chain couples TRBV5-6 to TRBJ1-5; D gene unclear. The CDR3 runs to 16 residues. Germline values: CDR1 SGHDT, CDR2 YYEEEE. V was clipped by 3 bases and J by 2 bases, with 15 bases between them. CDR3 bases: TGTGCCAGCAGCTCCACGATTCCGGAGGGCAATCAGCCCCAGCATTTT. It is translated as CASSSTIPEGNQPQHF.

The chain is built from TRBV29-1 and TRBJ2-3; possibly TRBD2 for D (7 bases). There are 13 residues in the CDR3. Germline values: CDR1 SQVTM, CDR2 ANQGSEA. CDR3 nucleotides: TGCACCATTTCGGGGGGCATTCCAGATACGCAGTATTTT. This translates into CTISGGIPDTQYF.

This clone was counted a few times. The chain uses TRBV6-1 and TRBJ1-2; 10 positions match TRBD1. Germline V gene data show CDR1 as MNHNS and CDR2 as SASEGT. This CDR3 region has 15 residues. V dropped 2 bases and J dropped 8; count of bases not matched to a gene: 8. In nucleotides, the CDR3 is TGTGCCAGCAGTGAAAAAGACAGGGGGCGGGAAGGCTACACCTTC. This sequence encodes CASSEKDRGREGYTF.

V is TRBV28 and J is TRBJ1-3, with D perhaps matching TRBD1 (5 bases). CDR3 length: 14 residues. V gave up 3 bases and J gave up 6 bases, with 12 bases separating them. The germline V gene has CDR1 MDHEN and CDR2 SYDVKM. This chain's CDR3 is CASSFAGRQNTIYF. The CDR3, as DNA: TGTGCCAGCAGTTTTGCAGGGAGGCAAAACACCATATATTTT.

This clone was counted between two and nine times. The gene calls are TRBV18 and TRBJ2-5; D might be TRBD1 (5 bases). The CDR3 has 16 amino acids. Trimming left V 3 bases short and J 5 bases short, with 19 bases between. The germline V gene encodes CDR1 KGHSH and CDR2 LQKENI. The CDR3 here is CASSPGLPGKEETQYF. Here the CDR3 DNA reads TGTGCCAGCTCACCTGGCCTACCAGGGAAAGAGGAGACCCAGTACTTC. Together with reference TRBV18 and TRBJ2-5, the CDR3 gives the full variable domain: NAGVMQNPRHLVRRRGQEARLRCSPMKGHSHVYWYRQLPEEGLKFMVYLQKENIIDESGMPKERFSAEFPKEGPSILRIQQVVRGDSAAYFCASSPGLPGKEETQYFGPGTRLLVL.

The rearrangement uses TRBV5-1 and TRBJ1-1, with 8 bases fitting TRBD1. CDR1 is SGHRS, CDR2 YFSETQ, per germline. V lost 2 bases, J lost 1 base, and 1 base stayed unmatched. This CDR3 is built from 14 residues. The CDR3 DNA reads TGCGCCAGCAGCTTCGGACAGGGGAACACTGAAGCTTTCTTT. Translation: CASSFGQGNTEAFF.

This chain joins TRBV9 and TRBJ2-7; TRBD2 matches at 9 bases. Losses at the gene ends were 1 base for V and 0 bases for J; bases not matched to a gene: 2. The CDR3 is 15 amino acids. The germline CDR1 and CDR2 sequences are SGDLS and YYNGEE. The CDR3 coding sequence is TGTGCCAGCAGCGTAAGCGGGGGGCCCTCCTACGAGCAGTACTTC. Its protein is CASSVSGGPSYEQYF.

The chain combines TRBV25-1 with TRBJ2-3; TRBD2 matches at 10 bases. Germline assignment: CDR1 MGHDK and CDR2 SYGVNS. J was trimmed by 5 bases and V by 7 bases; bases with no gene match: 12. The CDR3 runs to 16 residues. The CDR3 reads CASTSGVAGGRDTQYF. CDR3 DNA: TGTGCCAGCACCTCAGGAGTAGCGGGGGGACGAGATACGCAGTATTTT.

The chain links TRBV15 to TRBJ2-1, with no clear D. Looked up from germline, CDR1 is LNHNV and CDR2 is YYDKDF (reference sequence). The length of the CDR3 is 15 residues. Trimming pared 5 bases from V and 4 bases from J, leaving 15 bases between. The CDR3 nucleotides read TGTGCCACCAGCTCGGAGCCACGGAGTTACAATGAGCAGTTCTTC. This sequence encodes CATSSEPRSYNEQFF.

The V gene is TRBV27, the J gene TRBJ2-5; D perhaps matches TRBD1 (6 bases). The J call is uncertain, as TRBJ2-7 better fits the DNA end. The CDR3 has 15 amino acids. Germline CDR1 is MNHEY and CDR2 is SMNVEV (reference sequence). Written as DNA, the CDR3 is TGTGCCAGCAGTCCCTCCATAGGGGGTTGGTACGAGCAGTACTTC. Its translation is CASSPSIGGWYEQYF.

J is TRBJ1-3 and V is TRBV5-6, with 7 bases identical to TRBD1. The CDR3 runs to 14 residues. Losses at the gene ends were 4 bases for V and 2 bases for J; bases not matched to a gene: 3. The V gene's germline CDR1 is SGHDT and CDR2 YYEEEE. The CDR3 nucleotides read TGTGCCAGCAGCCTCGACAGGGCTGGAAACACCATATATTTT. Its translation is CASSLDRAGNTIYF.

CDR3 in amino acids: CASSFPGAREQYF. CDR3 coding DNA: TGCGCCAGCAGCTTCCCAGGGGCCCGCGAGCAGTACTTC. The chain links TRBV5-1 to TRBJ2-7; D is perhaps TRBD1 (6 bases). Germline-derived CDR1 and CDR2 are SGHRS and YFSETQ. V lost 2 bases and J 6 bases, leaving 12 bases between the germline ends. This CDR3 is built from 13 residues. Complete variable domain (other parts from reference TRBV5-1 and TRBJ2-7): KAGVTQTPRYLIKTRGQQVTLSCSPISGHRSVSWYQQTPGQGLQFLFEYFSETQRNKGNFPGRFSGRQFSNSRSEMNVSTLELGDSALYLCASSFPGAREQYFGPGTRLTVT.

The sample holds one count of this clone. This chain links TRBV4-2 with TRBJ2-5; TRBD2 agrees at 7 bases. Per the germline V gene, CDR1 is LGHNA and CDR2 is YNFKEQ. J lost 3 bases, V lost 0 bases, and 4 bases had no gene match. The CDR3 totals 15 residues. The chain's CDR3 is CASSQDPRGEETQYF. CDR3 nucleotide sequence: TGTGCCAGCAGCCAAGACCCACGGGGGGAAGAGACCCAGTACTTC.

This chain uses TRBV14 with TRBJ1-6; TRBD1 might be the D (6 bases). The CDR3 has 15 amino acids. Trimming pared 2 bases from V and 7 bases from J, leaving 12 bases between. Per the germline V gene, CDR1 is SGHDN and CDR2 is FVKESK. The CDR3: CASSQLDSPNSPLHF. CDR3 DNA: TGTGCCAGCAGCCAACTGGACAGCCCGAATTCACCCCTCCACTTT.

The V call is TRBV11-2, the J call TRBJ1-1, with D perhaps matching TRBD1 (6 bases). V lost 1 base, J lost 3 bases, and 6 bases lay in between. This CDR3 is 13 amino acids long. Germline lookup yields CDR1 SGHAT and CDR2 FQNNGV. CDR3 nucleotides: TGTGCCAGCAGCTTAGGACAGGACACTGAAGCTTTCTTT. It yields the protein CASSLGQDTEAFF.

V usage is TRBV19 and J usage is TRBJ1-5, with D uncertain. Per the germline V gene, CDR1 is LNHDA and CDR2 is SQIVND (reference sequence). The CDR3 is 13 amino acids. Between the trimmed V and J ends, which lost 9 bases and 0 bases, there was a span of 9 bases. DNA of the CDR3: TGTGCCAGCGATCGGGGTAGCAATCAGCCCCAGCATTTT. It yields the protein CASDRGSNQPQHF.

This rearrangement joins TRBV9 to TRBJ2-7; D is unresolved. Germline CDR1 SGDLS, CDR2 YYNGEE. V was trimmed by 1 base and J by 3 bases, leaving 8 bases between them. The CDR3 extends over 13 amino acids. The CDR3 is CASSVFSGYEQYF. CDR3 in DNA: TGTGCCAGCAGCGTATTCTCCGGCTACGAGCAGTACTTC. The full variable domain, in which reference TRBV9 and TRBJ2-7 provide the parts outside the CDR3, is DSGVTQTPKHLITATGQRVTLRCSPRSGDLSVYWYQQSLDQGLQFLIQYYNGEERAKGNILERFSAQQFPDLHSELNLSSLELGDSALYFCASSVFSGYEQYFGPGTRLTVT.

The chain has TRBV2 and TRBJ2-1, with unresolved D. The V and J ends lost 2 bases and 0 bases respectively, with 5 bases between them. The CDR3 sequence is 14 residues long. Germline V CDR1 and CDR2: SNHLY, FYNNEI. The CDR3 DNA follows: TGTGCCAGCAGTGAACTGAGCTCCTACAATGAGCAGTTCTTC. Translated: CASSELSSYNEQFF.

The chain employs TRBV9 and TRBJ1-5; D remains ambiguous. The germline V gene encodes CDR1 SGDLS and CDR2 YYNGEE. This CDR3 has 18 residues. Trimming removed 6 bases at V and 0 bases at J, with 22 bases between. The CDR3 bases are TGTGCCAGCACACCCTTTCTCTTGGGCGGGATTAGCAATCAGCCCCAGCATTTT. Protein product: CASTPFLLGGISNQPQHF.

In DNA form, the CDR3 reads TGCGCCAGCAGCTCCCGGACAGACACAGATACGCAGTATTTT. Protein sequence: CASSSRTDTDTQYF. The chain has TRBV5-1 and TRBJ2-3; the D gene is possibly TRBD1 (6 bases). The CDR3 sequence is 14 residues long. With 3 bases removed from V and 2 bases from J, the gap between germline ends came to 10 bases. CDR1 is SGHRS and CDR2 is YFSETQ in the germline V gene.

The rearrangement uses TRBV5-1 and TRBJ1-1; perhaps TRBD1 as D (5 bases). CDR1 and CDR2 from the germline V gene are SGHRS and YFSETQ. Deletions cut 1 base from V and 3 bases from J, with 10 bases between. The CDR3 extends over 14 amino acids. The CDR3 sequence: CASSLLRGYTEAFF. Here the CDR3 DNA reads TGCGCCAGCAGCTTGTTAAGGGGCTACACTGAAGCTTTCTTT. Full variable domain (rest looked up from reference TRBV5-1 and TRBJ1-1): KAGVTQTPRYLIKTRGQQVTLSCSPISGHRSVSWYQQTPGQGLQFLFEYFSETQRNKGNFPGRFSGRQFSNSRSEMNVSTLELGDSALYLCASSLLRGYTEAFFGQGTRLTVV.

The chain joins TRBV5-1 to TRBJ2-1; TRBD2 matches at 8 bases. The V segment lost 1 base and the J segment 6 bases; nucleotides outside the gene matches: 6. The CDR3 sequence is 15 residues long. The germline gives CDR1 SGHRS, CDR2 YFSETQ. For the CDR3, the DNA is TGCGCCAGCAGCTTGATTCGGGGGGGCCTCAATGAGCAGTTCTTC. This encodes CASSLIRGGLNEQFF.

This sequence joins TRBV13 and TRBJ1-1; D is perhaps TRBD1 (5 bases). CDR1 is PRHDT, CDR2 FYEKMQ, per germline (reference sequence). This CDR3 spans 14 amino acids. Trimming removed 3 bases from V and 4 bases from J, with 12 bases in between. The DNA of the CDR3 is TGTGCCAGCAGCTTCGCGGGGGGTAGCACTGAAGCTTTCTTT. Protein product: CASSFAGGSTEAFF.

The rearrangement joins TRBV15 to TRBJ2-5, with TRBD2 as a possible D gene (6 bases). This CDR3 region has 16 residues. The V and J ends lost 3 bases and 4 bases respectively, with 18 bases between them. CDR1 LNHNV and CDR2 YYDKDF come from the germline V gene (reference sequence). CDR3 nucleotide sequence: TGTGCCACCAGCAGGACTAGTAAGGGCCCAGCAGAGACCCAGTACTTC. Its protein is CATSRTSKGPAETQYF.

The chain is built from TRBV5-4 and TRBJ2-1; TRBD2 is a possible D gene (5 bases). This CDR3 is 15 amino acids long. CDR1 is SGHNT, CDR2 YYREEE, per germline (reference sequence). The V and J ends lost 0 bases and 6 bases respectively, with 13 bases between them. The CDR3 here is CASSLGGNLRNEQFF. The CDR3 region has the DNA TGTGCCAGCAGCTTGGGAGGGAACCTTCGCAATGAGCAGTTCTTC.